This record concerns one TCR beta chain sequence. Its antigen has not been determined. Base quality data are lacking; no much larger clone is found one base away. The sample's time point, from its label and the paper: about 28 days (+/-7) after the second vaccine dose. The treatment or condition label here, explained by the study, means: meningococcal conjugate vaccine given as trial control. The vaccinee samples were drawn from two UK trials, COV001 and COV002, one of which was a single-blind randomized controlled phase 2/3 trial testing AZD1222 (ChAdOx1 nCoV-19) in healthy adults. For TCRbeta chain sequencing, PBMC samples were collected from trial participants at day 0 and at day 28 after the second dose. The CDR3 regions of human TCRbeta chains were analyzed by immunosequencing. As for how the authors treated the data: Repertoire TCRs were matched against a reference library of SARS-CoV-2-specific TCRs generated with the MIRA antigen-specificity platform. Breadth meant the fraction of unique TCRs that were SARS-CoV-2-associated, whereas depth meant the fraction of total T cells that were SARS-CoV-2-associated. Using the MIRA data, each spike-specific TCR was mapped to the spike region that the TCR reacts to and placed in a CD4 or CD8 class. Log10-transformed breadth and depth values were compared by one-way ANOVA with Sidak's multiple comparisons tests. The source is immuneACCESS, and TCRdb retained only in-frame sequences with V and J called. Part of the clones is not carried over; for the studies checked, unresolved V genes explain less than half of this, and the remainder is unexplained. D and trimming come from the DNA, and the V and J calls and clone size come from that table. A total of about 120,000 clones appear in this sample, about 93% of them only once. The ten largest clones represent 4.2% of the sample.

CDR1 and CDR2 (LNHDA, SQIVND) derive from the germline V gene (reference sequence). The junction carries 15 bases between V and J, which are trimmed by 4 bases and 5 bases respectively. The CDR3 runs 15 amino acids, cysteine and phenylalanine included. Only CDR3 DNA remains: 45 bases, in frame from the first base. This record belongs to a study of T cell responses to AZD1222 COVID-19 vaccine (TCRdb year 2021). Regarding the research as a whole: TCR sequencing covered over 230 trial participants: roughly 200 given two doses of AZD1222 and 26 given two doses of MenACWY control vaccine. Trial participants were enrolled by age into subgroups of 18-55, 56-69 and 70-plus years, and around 150, 29 and 61 TCR-sequenced participants, respectively, were included in these subgroups. Overall study results and their limits: Participants were mostly white British, with more females than males. The authors suggested clonal diversity may have been underestimated. Because no day 14 peak-response samples were available, the repertoires could be characterized only after the peak T cell response. In the small 56-69-year group, the increase in depth fell short of significance, most likely because of low power. Epitopes outside the regions mutated in the B.1.351 and B.1.1.7 variants were reportedly recognized by nearly half of the unique spike-specific TCRs. Conclusions about previously exposed vaccinees were limited because only six AZD1222 recipients were SARS-CoV-2 seropositive at baseline. Vaccine-associated CD4 TCRs spanned the whole spike protein, with dominant responses in regions 160-218 and 743-854. A significant rise in spike-specific TCR breadth and depth was observed after two AZD1222 doses relative to day 0 and relative to MenACWY recipients.

This TCR derives from an adult who received the MenACWY meningococcal vaccine as a control. The sequence is built from TRBV19 and TRBJ2-1, and the D gene may be TRBD1, 6 bases matching. Sequences were derived from peripheral blood, sampled 28 days after the second dose of the MenACWY control vaccine. The sequenced DNA is TGTGCCAGTAGTACGTCACAGGGAACTAACAATGAGCAGTTCTTC. Its protein reads: CASSTSQGTNNEQFF.